The rows below give T cell receptor beta chains drawn from one sample of a study of blood T cell repertoires in COVID-19. Sequenced by immunoSEQ multiplex PCR; TCRdb stores in-frame clones only, minus some. The sample consists of over 60,000 clones, 70% to 90% of them appearing once. Sequenced material: peripheral blood. Receptor source: a man in his 70s with active or convalescent COVID-19. The CDR3 runs from the conserved cysteine through the conserved F or W. A D gene is named only where the DNA matches it firmly. Clone size is shown for a subset of rows, as once, few, many or a class of expanded clone.

v_call	d_call	clone_size	j_call	cdr3_nt	cdr3_aa
TRBV19	TRBD1	NA	TRBJ1-5	TGTGCCAGTAGTAAGGGGGCAGGGTATCAGCCCCAGCATTTT	CASSKGAGYQPQHF
TRBV4-1	NA	once	TRBJ1-3	TGCGCCAGCAGCCAACTACAGGGAGCTGGAAACACCATATATTTT	CASSQLQGAGNTIYF
TRBV18	NA	NA	TRBJ2-7	TGTGCCAGCTCACCACCGACTGGGGGCTCTGGCGAGCAGTACTTC	CASSPPTGGSGEQYF
TRBV15	NA	NA	TRBJ2-1	TGTGCCACCAGCAGAGTCCGTTCGGGATACAATGAGCAGTTCTTC	CATSRVRSGYNEQFF
TRBV12-3/TRBV12-4	NA	NA	TRBJ2-7	TGTGCCAGCAGTTTCAATTCCTACGAGCAGTACTTC	CASSFNSYEQYF
TRBV5-4	NA	NA	TRBJ2-7	TGTGCCAGCAGCTTGGAGGGCTCCCGGAGGGACGAGCAGTACTTC	CASSLEGSRRDEQYF
TRBV5-1	TRBD1	NA	TRBJ2-7	TGCGCCAGCAGCTTGGCAACCCCGGGACAGGGGATTTACGAGCAGTACTTC	CASSLATPGQGIYEQYF
TRBV2	NA	NA	TRBJ1-5	TGTGCCAGCAGATTGACGGGGGGAGGTAATCAGCCCCAGCATTTT	CASRLTGGGNQPQHF
TRBV19	NA	once	TRBJ1-5	TGTGCCAGTAGCGCAGGGAATAGCAATCAGCCCCAGCATTTT	CASSAGNSNQPQHF
TRBV6-5	NA	NA	TRBJ1-5	TGTGCCAGCATCCGCGGGCATGGACAGCCCCAGCATTTT	CASIRGHGQPQHF
TRBV4-2	TRBD1	NA	TRBJ2-5	TGTGCCAGCAGCCAAGAGGGACAGGGACGGTGGGAGACCCAGTACTTC	CASSQEGQGRWETQYF
TRBV5-1	TRBD1	NA	TRBJ2-3	TGCGCCAGCAGAGCAGGGACAGGGGGTATAGATACGCAGTATTTT	CASRAGTGGIDTQYF
TRBV3-1/TRBV3-2	TRBD2	NA	TRBJ2-1	TGTGCCAGCAGCCAGGACTTGAGCGGGATTTCCTACAATGAGCAGTTCTTC	CASSQDLSGISYNEQFF
TRBV14	NA	NA	TRBJ2-1	TGTGCCAGCAGCCCAGGAAGGGGCTCCTACAATGAGCAGTTCTTC	CASSPGRGSYNEQFF
TRBV4-1	NA	NA	TRBJ2-7	TGCGCCAGCAGCCAAGTTATGGCTGGACAAGGAATCTACGAGCAGTACTTC	CASSQVMAGQGIYEQYF
TRBV10-3	NA	NA	TRBJ1-4	TGTGCCATCAGTGAGTCACCGGCTAATGAAAAACTGTTTTTT	CAISESPANEKLFF
TRBV11-3	TRBD1	NA	TRBJ1-1	TGTGCCAGCAGCAACACAGGGGGAATGAACACTGAAGCTTTCTTT	CASSNTGGMNTEAFF
TRBV28	TRBD2	NA	TRBJ2-7	TGTGCCAGCAGTCCCTCGGATAGCGGGAGCCACGAGCAGTACTTC	CASSPSDSGSHEQYF
TRBV24-1	NA	NA	TRBJ1-1	TGTGCCACCAGTGATTCTACCAGGGTGGGCGGGAACACTGAAGCTTTCTTT	CATSDSTRVGGNTEAFF
TRBV6-2/TRBV6-3	TRBD1	NA	TRBJ1-5	TGTGCCAGCAGTTCCGACAGGGTTCAGCCCCAGCATTTT	CASSSDRVQPQHF
TRBV4-1	NA	NA	TRBJ1-6	TGCGCCAGCAGCCAAAGACATGATTCACCCCTCCACTTT	CASSQRHDSPLHF
TRBV4-2	TRBD1	NA	TRBJ2-1	TGTGCCAGCAGTATGACAGGGATCAATGAGCAGTTCTTC	CASSMTGINEQFF
TRBV5-1	TRBD1	NA	TRBJ1-2	TGCGCCAGCAGCCTGGCGGGACAGCGACAGGAGGGCTACACCTTC	CASSLAGQRQEGYTF
TRBV5-4	TRBD1	NA	TRBJ1-3	TGTGCCAGCAGCACCCGGACAGGGGACTCTGGAAACACCATATATTTT	CASSTRTGDSGNTIYF
TRBV27	TRBD1	once	TRBJ1-1	TGTGCCAGTACGGGACAGGGGGCGCGGGGAGCTTTCTTT	CASTGQGARGAFF
TRBV28	TRBD2	once	TRBJ2-5	TGTGCCAGCAGTTCCCCGACTAGCTTGGAGACCCAGTACTTC	CASSSPTSLETQYF
TRBV19	TRBD1	NA	TRBJ1-2	TGTGCCAGTAGTACAGCGGACAGGGCGGGTAACTATGGCTACACCTTC	CASSTADRAGNYGYTF
TRBV19	NA	NA	TRBJ1-2	TGTGCCAGTAGTATGGGGCAGGGGAACTATGGCTACACCTTC	CASSMGQGNYGYTF
TRBV6-4	NA	NA	TRBJ2-3	TGTGCCAGCAGGGAGGGGGCTACAGATACGCAGTATTTT	CASREGATDTQYF
TRBV27	TRBD1	NA	TRBJ1-6	TGTGCCAGCAGTGTTTCGATTAGGGACAGATCTTCACCCCTCCACTTT	CASSVSIRDRSSPLHF
TRBV5-1	TRBD1	NA	TRBJ2-5	TGCGCCAGCAGCTTGATGACAGGGGGCGAGACCCAGTACTTC	CASSLMTGGETQYF
TRBV28	NA	once	TRBJ2-4	TGTGCCAGCAGTTTGGTAACCCTAGGGGCCATTCAGTACTTC	CASSLVTLGAIQYF
TRBV18	NA	NA	TRBJ2-4	TGTGCCAGCTCACCACTAGGACAAAACAAAAACATTCAGTACTTC	CASSPLGQNKNIQYF
TRBV19	TRBD1	NA	TRBJ1-2	TGTGCCAGTAGTATCTTCCGGGACAGGGGCCTTCTTACCTCCAACTATGGCTACACCTTC	CASSIFRDRGLLTSNYGYTF
TRBV10-3	NA	medium-sized	TRBJ1-1	TGTGCCATCAGCGCCGACCGGGACACTGAAGCTTTCTTT	CAISADRDTEAFF
TRBV27	NA	NA	TRBJ1-5	TGTGCCAGCAGTCCAACGACAGTTACTCAGCCCCAGCATTTT	CASSPTTVTQPQHF
TRBV4-2	NA	NA	TRBJ1-4	TGTGCCAGCAGCCAAGCCCTCAGGGTTTCGGACGAAAAACTGTTTTTT	CASSQALRVSDEKLFF
TRBV7-2	NA	NA	TRBJ1-3	TGTGCCAGCAGCTTAACGTGGGCAGCCGGAAACACCATATATTTT	CASSLTWAAGNTIYF
TRBV18	NA	NA	TRBJ2-7	TGTGCCAGCTCACCACCTTCGGGTACCTACGAGCAGTACTTC	CASSPPSGTYEQYF
TRBV12-5	TRBD2	NA	TRBJ2-1	TGTGCTAGTGGTTTGGTACTAGCGGGAGTCTCCTACAATGAGCAGTTCTTC	CASGLVLAGVSYNEQFF
TRBV24-1	TRBD2	NA	TRBJ2-4	TGTGCCACCAGCCTGGAGGCGGGGGACATTCAGTACTTC	CATSLEAGDIQYF
TRBV30	NA	NA	TRBJ1-4	TGTGCCTGGAGTAACCAAAGACGAACAGGGCGAAGGGAGGAAAAACTGTTTTTT	CAWSNQRRTGRREEKLFF
TRBV5-5	NA	NA	TRBJ1-5	TGTGCCAGCAGCGACCGGGATCGGGGGGAAAATCAGCCCCAGCATTTT	CASSDRDRGENQPQHF
TRBV30	TRBD1	NA	TRBJ1-5	TGTGCCTGGAGTTCGGGACAGGGGGCGGGTCAGCCCCAGCATTTT	CAWSSGQGAGQPQHF
TRBV6-5	NA	NA	TRBJ2-7	TGTGCCAGCAGTTCAGGGGTCTCCTACGAGCAGTACTTC	CASSSGVSYEQYF
TRBV2	TRBD1	NA	TRBJ1-1	TGTGCCAGCAGTGACAGGGGGCACGGCACTGAAGCTTTCTTT	CASSDRGHGTEAFF
TRBV28	NA	NA	TRBJ1-2	TGTGCCAGCAGTTTTGGATCAAAAGGGGCGACTTATGGCTACACCTTC	CASSFGSKGATYGYTF
TRBV7-3	NA	NA	TRBJ2-5	TGTGCCAGCAGCTTAGCCGGGGGAAGGGAGACCCAGTACTTC	CASSLAGGRETQYF